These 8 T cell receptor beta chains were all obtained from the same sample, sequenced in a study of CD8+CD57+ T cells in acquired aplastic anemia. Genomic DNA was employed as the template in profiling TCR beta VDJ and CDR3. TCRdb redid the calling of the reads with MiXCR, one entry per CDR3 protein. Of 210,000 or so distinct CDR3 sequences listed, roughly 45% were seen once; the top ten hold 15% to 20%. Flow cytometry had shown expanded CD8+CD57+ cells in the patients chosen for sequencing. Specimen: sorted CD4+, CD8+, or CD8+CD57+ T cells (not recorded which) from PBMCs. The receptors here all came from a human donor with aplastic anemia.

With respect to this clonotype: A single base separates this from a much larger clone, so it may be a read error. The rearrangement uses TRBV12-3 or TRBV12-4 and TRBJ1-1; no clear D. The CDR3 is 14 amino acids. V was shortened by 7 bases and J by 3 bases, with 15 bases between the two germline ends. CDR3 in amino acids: CASTFSAMDTEAFF. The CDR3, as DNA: TGTGCCAGCACCTTCTCTGCAATGGACACTGAAGCTTTCTTT.

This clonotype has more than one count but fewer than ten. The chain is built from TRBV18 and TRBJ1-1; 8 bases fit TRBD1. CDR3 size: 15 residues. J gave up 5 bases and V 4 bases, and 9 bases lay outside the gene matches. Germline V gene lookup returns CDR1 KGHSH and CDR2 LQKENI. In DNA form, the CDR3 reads TGTGCCAGCTCACTTCTTGACAGGGGCGGAACTGAAGCTTTCTTT. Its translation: CASSLLDRGGTEAFF.

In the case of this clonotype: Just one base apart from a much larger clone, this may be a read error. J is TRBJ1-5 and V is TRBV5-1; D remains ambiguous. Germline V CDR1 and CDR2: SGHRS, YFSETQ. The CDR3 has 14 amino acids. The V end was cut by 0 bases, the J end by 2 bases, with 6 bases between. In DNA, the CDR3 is TGCGCCAGCAGCTTGGACCCCGGCAATCAGCCCCAGCATTTT. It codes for CASSLDPGNQPQHF.

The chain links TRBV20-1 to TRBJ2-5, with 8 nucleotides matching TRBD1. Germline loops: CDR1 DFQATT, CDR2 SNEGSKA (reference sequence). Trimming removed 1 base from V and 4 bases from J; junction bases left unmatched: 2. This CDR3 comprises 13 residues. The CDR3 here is CSARVQGVETQYF. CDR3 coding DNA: TGCAGTGCTAGAGTACAGGGGGTAGAGACCCAGTACTTC.

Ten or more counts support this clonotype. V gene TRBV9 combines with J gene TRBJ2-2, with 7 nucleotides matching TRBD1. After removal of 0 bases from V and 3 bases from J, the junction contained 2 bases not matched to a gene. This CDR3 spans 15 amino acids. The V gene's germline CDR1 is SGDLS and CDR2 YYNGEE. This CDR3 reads CASSVGDRDTGELFF. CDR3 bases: TGTGCCAGCAGCGTAGGGGACAGAGACACCGGGGAGCTGTTTTTT.

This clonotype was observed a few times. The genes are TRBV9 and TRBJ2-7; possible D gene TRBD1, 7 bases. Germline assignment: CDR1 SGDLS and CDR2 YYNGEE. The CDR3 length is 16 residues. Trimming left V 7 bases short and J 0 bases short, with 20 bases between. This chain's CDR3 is CASSFQGGRGSYEQYF. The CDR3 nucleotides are TGTGCCAGCTCATTTCAGGGGGGCCGCGGCTCCTACGAGCAGTACTTC.

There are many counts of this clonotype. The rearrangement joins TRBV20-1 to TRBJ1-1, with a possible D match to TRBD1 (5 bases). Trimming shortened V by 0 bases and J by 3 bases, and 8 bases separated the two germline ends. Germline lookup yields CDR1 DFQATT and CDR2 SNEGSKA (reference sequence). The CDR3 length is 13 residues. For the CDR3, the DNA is TGCAGTGCTAGAGACAGGGTAGACACTGAAGCTTTCTTT. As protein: CSARDRVDTEAFF.

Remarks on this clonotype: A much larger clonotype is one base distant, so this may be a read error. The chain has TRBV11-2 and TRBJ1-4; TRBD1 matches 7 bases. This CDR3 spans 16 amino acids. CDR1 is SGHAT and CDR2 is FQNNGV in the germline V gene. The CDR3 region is CASSQGQFATNEKLLF. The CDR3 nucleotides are TGTGCCAGCAGCCAGGGACAGTTTGCAACTAATGAAAAACTGCTTTTT.